Listed below are T cell receptor beta chains from one sample, sequenced in a study of Graves' ophthalmopathy and Graves' hyperthyroidism. TCRdb processed the multiplex PCR reads anew with MiXCR; each CDR3 protein has one entry. This repertoire shows over 650,000 distinct CDR3 sequences, about 40% found once; its top ten account for around 3.3%. The sample consisted of peripheral blood. The receptors derive from an adult man with Graves' ophthalmopathy. Each CDR3 is given with its conserved first and last residue. A D gene is named only where the DNA matches it firmly. Size tells how often a clone was seen (once, few, many) or the class of an expanded clone, and some rows leave it out.

J gene: TRBJ2-7; V gene: TRBV25-1; clone size: once; CDR3 length: 16; D gene: TRBD2; CDR3 DNA: TGTGCCAGCAGTGGAAGCGGGGGTTCCCTCCGCTACGAGCAGTACTTC; CDR3 protein: CASSGSGGSLRYEQYF
J gene: TRBJ1-1; V gene: TRBV10-3; clone size: .; CDR3 length: 12; D gene: .; CDR3 DNA: TGTGCCATCAAGGACCTGAACACTGAAGCTTTCTTT; CDR3 protein: CAIKDLNTEAFF
J gene: TRBJ1-6; V gene: TRBV2; clone size: once; CDR3 length: 15; D gene: TRBD1; CDR3 DNA: TGTGCCAGCAGCAAACAGGGGACAGGGGTTTCACCCCTCCACTTT; CDR3 protein: CASSKQGTGVSPLHF
J gene: TRBJ2-7; V gene: TRBV19; clone size: many; CDR3 length: 15; D gene: TRBD1; CDR3 DNA: TGTGCCAGTAGTATCGAGGGGACAGGGCCACCCGAGCAGTACTTC; CDR3 protein: CASSIEGTGPPEQYF
J gene: TRBJ2-2; V gene: TRBV19; clone size: .; CDR3 length: 14; D gene: .; CDR3 DNA: TGTGCCAGTAGCGATTGGGCAGGGGCCGGGGAGCTGTTTTTT; CDR3 protein: CASSDWAGAGELFF
J gene: TRBJ2-5; V gene: TRBV10-3; clone size: once; CDR3 length: 11; D gene: .; CDR3 DNA: TGTGCCATCAGGGGACGGGGGACCCAGTACTTC; CDR3 protein: CAIRGRGTQYF
J gene: TRBJ1-5; V gene: TRBV6-6; clone size: many; CDR3 length: 15; D gene: .; CDR3 DNA: TGTGCCAGCAGTTACTTGGGGCGTAGCAATCAGCCCCAGCATTTT; CDR3 protein: CASSYLGRSNQPQHF
J gene: TRBJ2-2; V gene: TRBV2; clone size: few; CDR3 length: 15; D gene: TRBD2; CDR3 DNA: TGTGCCAGCAGTGCTAGCGGCCCTAACACCGGGGAGCTGTTTTTT; CDR3 protein: CASSASGPNTGELFF
J gene: TRBJ2-5; V gene: TRBV2; clone size: once; CDR3 length: 15; D gene: TRBD2; CDR3 DNA: TGTGCCAGCAGACTAGCGGGGTCCCGCGGGGAGACCCAGTACTTC; CDR3 protein: CASRLAGSRGETQYF
J gene: TRBJ1-2; V gene: TRBV5-8; clone size: few; CDR3 length: 15; D gene: .; CDR3 DNA: TGTGCCAGCAGTCAGGGAATTTGGCGGAACTATGGCTACACCTTC; CDR3 protein: CASSQGIWRNYGYTF